This passage covers 15 T cell receptor beta chains from one sample sequenced in a study of Graves' ophthalmopathy and Graves' hyperthyroidism (dated by TCRdb to 2017 to 2018). Data came from an Illumina HiSeq 2000. TCR beta CDR3 regions were amplified from RNA transcripts for repertoire sequencing. HTBI primers and the Qiagen OneStep RT-PCR kit were used in a first-round RT-PCR, which was followed by a second-round multiplex PCR, size selection and purification. TCRdb reanalyzed the raw reads on its own, using fastp at Q25 for trimming and MiXCR for clone calling, and kept in-frame beta chains. Rows are unified per CDR3 protein, each entry keeping the most common DNA and genes. Within this sample are 150,000 to 200,000 distinct CDR3 sequences, with around two fifths of them counted one time only. The top ten hold roughly 9% of the sample. The sequenced sample was peripheral blood. The receptors originated from a man aged 25 to 45 with Graves' ophthalmopathy. Donor details come from another sample of the same person, matched by shared clones.

CDR3 DNA: TGTGCCACCAGCAGAGATCGGTCAGGGCGAAGCGACGAGCAGTACTTC. Its protein is CATSRDRSGRSDEQYF. The V gene is TRBV15, the J gene TRBJ2-7, with a weak D call TRBD1 (5 bases). The germline V and J ends were trimmed by 0 bases and 5 bases, with 17 bases remaining between them. This CDR3 has 16 amino acids. The germline gives CDR1 LNHNV, CDR2 YYDKDF (reference sequence).

The V gene is TRBV6-1, the J gene TRBJ2-7; 14 positions agree with TRBD2. Unmatched junction bases numbered 4, after V lost 4 bases and J lost 5 bases. The V gene's germline CDR1 is MNHNS and CDR2 SASEGT. The CDR3 length is 15 residues. The CDR3 DNA reads as TGTGCCAGCAGTGCCGGGACTAGCGGGAGCGACGAGCAGTACTTC. It specifies CASSAGTSGSDEQYF.

This rearrangement joins TRBV28 to TRBJ2-7; tentatively, D is TRBD1 (5 bases). Per the germline V gene, CDR1 is MDHEN and CDR2 is SYDVKM. CDR3 size: 13 residues. V shed 7 bases and J shed 2 bases, with 12 bases lying between them. CDR3 bases: TGTGCCAGCATAGGGTGGGGCACCTACGAGCAGTACTTC. This gives the protein CASIGWGTYEQYF.

This clonotype was recorded at least ten times. The chain carries TRBV2 and TRBJ1-5; no reliable D call. The CDR3 is 13 amino acids. Germline V gene data show CDR1 as SNHLY and CDR2 as FYNNEI. V lost 8 bases, J lost 7 bases, and 15 bases lay in between. CDR3 in DNA: TGTGCCAGCGGGGAAGTAAGCCTCCAGCCCCAGCATTTT. This codes for CASGEVSLQPQHF.

This clonotype was recorded many times. This chain uses TRBV11-2 with TRBJ1-2; TRBD1 matches 10 bases. Germline CDR1 is SGHAT and CDR2 is FQNNGV. There are 17 residues in the CDR3. J lost 7 bases, V lost 5 bases, and 16 bases had no gene match. CDR3 DNA: TGTGCCAGCAGCCCCTCGGGGACAGGGGCCCGGGGGGGTGGCTACACCTTC. Residues: CASSPSGTGARGGGYTF.

The gene calls are TRBV6-2 or TRBV6-3 and TRBJ2-2; TRBD2 is a possible D gene (6 bases). CDR3 length: 13 residues. Germline values: CDR1 MNHEY, CDR2 SVGEGT. The V gene lost 8 bases and the J gene lost 6 bases, with 13 bases spanning the gap. Here the CDR3 reads CASADWGAGELFF. The CDR3 nucleotides read TGTGCCAGCGCGGATTGGGGGGCCGGGGAGCTGTTTTTT.

V usage is TRBV20-1 and J usage is TRBJ2-7; no reliable D call. Germline loops: CDR1 DFQATT, CDR2 SNEGSKA (reference sequence). The CDR3 covers 12 residues. Trimming cost V 6 bases and J 1 base, with 10 bases left between them. CDR3 amino acids: CSASKESYEQYF. The CDR3 coding sequence is TGCAGTGCCAGCAAGGAATCCTACGAGCAGTACTTC.

In this sample, this clonotype turned up many times. The J gene is TRBJ2-7, the V gene TRBV6-2 or TRBV6-3; D might be TRBD2 (6 bases). Germline V gene lookup returns CDR1 MNHEY and CDR2 SVGEGT. V was shortened by 8 bases and J by 7 bases, with 18 bases between the two germline ends. The CDR3 covers 13 residues. The CDR3 protein is CASRRTTLLEQYF. CDR3 coding DNA: TGTGCCAGCCGGAGGACTACCCTCTTAGAGCAGTACTTC.

This clonotype came up many times. The chain uses TRBV6-2 or TRBV6-3 and TRBJ2-2, with 9 bases that match TRBD2. V shed 0 bases and J 7 bases; nucleotides not matched to a gene: 6. In germline, CDR1 is MNHEY, CDR2 SVGEGT. This CDR3 comprises 16 residues. CDR3 coding DNA: TGTGCCAGCAGTTACTCGCGGGAGGGCCCCCACGGGGAGCTGTTTTTT. It translates to CASSYSREGPHGELFF.

This rearrangement joins TRBV6-1 to TRBJ2-7, with TRBD2 matching over 8 bases. The CDR3 is 15 amino acids. Germline V CDR1 and CDR2: MNHNS, SASEGT. J was trimmed by 5 bases and V by 4 bases; bases with no gene match: 10. As DNA, the CDR3 is TGTGCCAGCAGTGGGGCAGCGGGAGTCATCAACGAGCAGTACTTC. This encodes CASSGAAGVINEQYF.

This clonotype has only one observation. This sequence joins TRBV6-2 or TRBV6-3 and TRBJ1-1; D is uncertain. The germline CDR1 and CDR2 sequences are MNHEY and SVGEGT. CDR3 length equals 11 residues. Trimming removed 5 bases at V and 9 bases at J, with 10 bases between. In DNA form, the CDR3 reads TGTGCCAGCAGTACCGTCGGGAAAGCTTTCTTT. It is translated as CASSTVGKAFF.

The chain recombines TRBV19 with TRBJ1-5, with D perhaps TRBD1 (5 bases). The CDR3 loop spans 14 amino acids. V lost 7 bases to trimming and J lost 0 bases, with 10 bases between them. Germline V CDR1 and CDR2: LNHDA, SQIVND (reference sequence). The DNA of the CDR3 is TGTGCCAGTACCCACAGGTATAGCAATCAGCCCCAGCATTTT. Its translation is CASTHRYSNQPQHF.

This clonotype was recorded at least ten times. The chain has TRBV30 and TRBJ2-3; maybe TRBD2 (6 bases). Germline lookup yields CDR1 GTSNPN and CDR2 SVGIG (reference sequence). The CDR3 spans 14 residues. Trimming took off 1 base at V and 5 bases at J, with 13 bases between the two ends. This CDR3 reads CAWSGGTAVDTQYF. The CDR3 DNA reads as TGTGCCTGGAGTGGCGGGACCGCTGTAGATACGCAGTATTTT.

This clonotype was detected ten times or more. The rearrangement links TRBV7-9 to TRBJ1-1, with 8 bases that match TRBD1. CDR3 length equals 15 residues. In germline, CDR1 is SEHNR, CDR2 FQNEAQ (reference sequence). V lost 0 bases to trimming and J lost 4 bases; unmatched junction nucleotides: 4. As DNA, the CDR3 is TGTGCCAGCAGCTTAGCCAGGGGGCTCGGCACTGAAGCTTTCTTT. Residues: CASSLARGLGTEAFF.

The chain employs TRBV7-8 and TRBJ1-5; the match to TRBD1 covers 7 bases. Germline V gives CDR1 SGHVS, CDR2 FQNEAQ. J gave up 6 bases and V 5 bases, and 16 bases lay outside the gene matches. The CDR3 runs to 17 residues. This CDR3 reads CASSPRFETGFSQPQHF. CDR3 DNA: TGTGCCAGCAGCCCCCGTTTTGAGACAGGGTTCTCTCAGCCCCAGCATTTT.